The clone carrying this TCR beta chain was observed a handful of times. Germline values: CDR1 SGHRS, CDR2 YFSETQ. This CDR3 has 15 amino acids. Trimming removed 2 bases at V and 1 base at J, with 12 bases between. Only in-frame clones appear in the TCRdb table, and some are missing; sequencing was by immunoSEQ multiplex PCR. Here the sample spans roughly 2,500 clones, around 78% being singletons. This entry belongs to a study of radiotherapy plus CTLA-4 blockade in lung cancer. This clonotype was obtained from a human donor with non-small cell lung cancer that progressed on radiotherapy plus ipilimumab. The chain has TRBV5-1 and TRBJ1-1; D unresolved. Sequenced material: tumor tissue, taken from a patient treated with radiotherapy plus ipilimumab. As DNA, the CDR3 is TGCGCCAGCAGCTTAATCCCGGACGAGAACACTGAAGCTTTCTTT. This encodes CASSLIPDENTEAFF.